The rows below give T cell receptor beta chains drawn from one sample of a study of radiotherapy plus CTLA-4 blockade in lung cancer. The table came from immunoSEQ multiplex PCR; TCRdb's copy has only in-frame clones and leaves some out. The sample consists of about 120,000 clones, around 89% of them appearing once. Sample: peripheral blood, taken from a patient treated with radiotherapy plus ipilimumab. Receptor source: a human donor with non-small cell lung cancer that progressed on radiotherapy plus ipilimumab. Each CDR3 is given with its conserved first and last residue. Each record gives: CDR3 protein, CDR3 DNA, V gene, J gene, D gene. D genes are given only for firm matches.

CASSLDGAWQPQHF	TGTGCCAGCAGTTTAGATGGGGCTTGGCAGCCCCAGCATTTT	TRBV27	TRBJ1-5	-
CASGRVGGESNQPQHF	TGTGCCAGCGGGCGCGTGGGGGGGGAAAGCAATCAGCCCCAGCATTTT	TRBV27	TRBJ1-5	-
CASKTNGGAEQYF	TGTGCCAGCAAAACCAACGGGGGCGCCGAGCAGTACTTC	TRBV7-9	TRBJ2-7	-
CASSEVGNGYTF	TGTGCCAGCAGTGAAGTTGGTAATGGCTACACCTTC	TRBV2	TRBJ1-2	-
CASRIQGAQGTEAFF	TGTGCCAGCAGGATACAGGGGGCCCAAGGTACTGAAGCTTTCTTT	TRBV2	TRBJ1-1	TRBD1
CASSETSLQKQFF	TGCGCCAGCAGTGAGACTAGCCTTCAGAAGCAGTTCTTC	TRBV10-1	TRBJ2-1	-
CASRDAGTLQETQYF	TGTGCCAGCAGGGACGCCGGGACACTCCAAGAGACCCAGTACTTC	TRBV2	TRBJ2-5	-
CASSYGGTGRNYGYTF	TGTGCCAGCAGTTACGGCGGGACAGGCAGAAACTATGGCTACACCTTC	TRBV6-5	TRBJ1-2	TRBD1
CASSPGRGEQYF	TGTGCCAGCTCACCAGGCAGGGGAGAGCAGTACTTC	TRBV18	TRBJ2-7	-
CASSELSSGNTIYF	TGTGCCAGCAGTGAATTGAGCTCTGGAAACACCATATATTTT	TRBV2	TRBJ1-3	-
CASSPRTGASHEQYF	TGTGCCAGCTCACCCCGGACAGGGGCTTCACACGAGCAGTACTTC	TRBV18	TRBJ2-7	TRBD1